One sample yielded the 7 T cell receptor beta chains listed below, sequenced in a study of cytomegalovirus exposure and HLA in healthy donors. Primers for the PCR totalled 60 Vbeta and 13 Jbeta. Profiling relied on immunoSEQ multiplex PCR, and the TCRdb table lists in-frame clones only, not all of them. This repertoire shows under 140,000 clones, approximately 79% found once; its top ten account for around 5.9%. What was sequenced was PBMCs. These receptors were taken from a young man in good health and CMV-seropositive.

The chain couples TRBV12-5 to TRBJ2-3; D possibly corresponds to TRBD1 (6 bases). Germline V lookup: CDR1 LGHNT, CDR2 FRNRAP. The CDR3 spans 14 residues. V was pared by 3 bases and J by 2 bases, with 9 bases between. The CDR3 DNA is TGTGCTAGTGGTTTCGACAGGATCACAGATACGCAGTATTTT. This translates into CASGFDRITDTQYF.

The rearrangement joins TRBV6-4 to TRBJ2-5, with 8 bases aligning to TRBD1. The end of the DNA aligns better with TRBJ2-7, so the J call may be wrong. Germline-derived CDR1 and CDR2 are MRHNA and SNTAGT. The CDR3 runs 13 residues. This CDR3 reads CASSARGHGEQYF. The DNA of the CDR3 is TGTGCCAGCAGTGCCAGGGGGCATGGCGAGCAGTACTTC.

This clone has just a few counts. The rearrangement uses TRBV28 and TRBJ2-7; 7 bases line up with TRBD1. The CDR3 runs 17 residues. The V gene's germline CDR1 is MDHEN and CDR2 SYDVKM. The V and J ends lost 1 base and 2 bases, in that order; junction bases with no gene match: 11. The CDR3 DNA follows: TGTGCCAGCAGTTTATATACCCGGACAGGATTCACCTACGAGCAGTACTTC. It codes for CASSLYTRTGFTYEQYF.

This chain links TRBV7-3 with TRBJ1-1, with D hard to call. The CDR3 extends over 12 amino acids. Germline V gene sequence: CDR1 SGHTA, CDR2 FQGTGA. The germline V and J ends were trimmed by 8 bases and 3 bases, with 10 bases remaining between them. The CDR3 protein is CASSPGDTEAFF. The CDR3 nucleotides read TGTGCCAGCTCCCCGGGAGACACTGAAGCTTTCTTT.

The chain uses TRBV19 and TRBJ2-3, with 9 bases lining up with TRBD2. The V gene's germline CDR1 is LNHDA and CDR2 SQIVND (reference sequence). The CDR3 is 18 residues long. V lost 5 bases, J lost 4 bases, and 16 bases stayed unmatched. The CDR3: CASSPPSWRGGLADTQYF. CDR3 DNA: TGTGCCAGTAGTCCCCCTTCTTGGCGGGGGGGCCTTGCAGATACGCAGTATTTT.

V is TRBV7-2 and J is TRBJ2-7; TRBD2 matches at 7 bases. Germline CDR1 is SGHTA and CDR2 is FQGNSA. V shed 4 bases and J 4 bases; nucleotides not matched to a gene: 7. CDR3 length: 14 amino acids. The CDR3 here is CASSSQGGGYEQYF. The DNA for the CDR3 is TGTGCCAGCAGCTCCCAGGGCGGGGGATACGAGCAGTACTTC.

This chain links TRBV27 with TRBJ2-1; 13 nucleotides line up with TRBD2. The germline gives CDR1 MNHEY, CDR2 SMNVEV (reference sequence). J lost 5 bases, V lost 8 bases, and 9 bases had no gene match. The CDR3 has 16 amino acids. As DNA, the CDR3 is TGTGCCAGCGGAGGACTAGCGGGGGTAGGGGACAATGAGCAGTTCTTC. This codes for CASGGLAGVGDNEQFF.